A single sample gave rise to the 22 T cell receptor beta chains below, sequenced in a study of CD8+ T cells in alopecia areata. RNA, once extracted, was reverse transcribed into cDNA for use as the sequencing template. Libraries were prepared by immunoSEQ multiplex PCR; TCRdb keeps only in-frame clonotypes and omits some of them. The sample consists of about 130,000 clones, roughly 54% of them appearing once. The material was CD4+ T cells sorted from blood, obtained at week 0. The receptors stem from a human donor with alopecia areata.

The gene calls are TRBV6-5 and TRBJ1-2; a weak D match, TRBD1 (6 bases). The CDR3 spans 12 residues. The germline V and J ends were trimmed by 6 bases and 5 bases, with 10 bases remaining between them. Germline V gene sequence: CDR1 MNHEY, CDR2 SVGAGI. The CDR3 coding sequence is TGTGCCAGCAGCGACAGGCCTTATGGCTACACCTTC. Its translation: CASSDRPYGYTF.

The chain recombines TRBV2 with TRBJ2-7, with 7 positions matching TRBD1. Germline loops: CDR1 SNHLY, CDR2 FYNNEI. CDR3 length: 13 amino acids. V was pared by 8 bases and J by 4 bases, with 8 bases of the junction left unmatched. The chain's CDR3 is CASGRDREYEQYF. CDR3 DNA: TGTGCCAGCGGCCGGGACAGAGAGTACGAGCAGTACTTC.

This CDR3 is CASSFGRYNEQFF. The CDR3 DNA sequence: TGTGCCAGCAGCTTTGGGCGGTACAATGAGCAGTTCTTC. The chain links TRBV7-2 to TRBJ2-1; D gene uncertain. Germline CDR1 is SGHTA and CDR2 is FQGNSA. Trimming stripped 3 bases from V and 4 bases from J, with 7 bases between. The CDR3 covers 13 residues.

The chain couples TRBV9 to TRBJ2-2; the match to TRBD2 covers 9 bases. The V and J ends lost 4 bases and 4 bases, in that order; junction bases with no gene match: 14. From germline, CDR1 is SGDLS and CDR2 YYNGEE. The CDR3 spans 18 residues. CDR3 DNA sequence: TGTGCCAGCAGCTTCCTAGATAGCGGGAGATCCCCCACCGGGGAGCTGTTTTTT. Translated: CASSFLDSGRSPTGELFF.

In its sample, this clone was seen a few times. The chain links TRBV4-3 to TRBJ1-2; D unclear. The V end lost 3 bases, the J end lost 5 bases, and 19 bases lay between the germline ends. This CDR3 has 16 amino acids. Germline CDR1 LGHNA, CDR2 YSLEER. This chain's CDR3 is CASSQGSRGSTYGYTF. The CDR3, as DNA: TGCGCCAGCAGCCAGGGTAGCCGGGGATCAACTTATGGCTACACCTTC.

The chain joins TRBV2 to TRBJ2-1, with D perhaps TRBD1 (6 bases). Deletions cut 6 bases from V and 8 bases from J, with 8 bases between. Germline V lookup: CDR1 SNHLY, CDR2 FYNNEI. CDR3 length: 11 amino acids. CDR3 DNA: TGTGCCAGCAGCTACAGGGATGAGCAGTTCTTC. Translation gives CASSYRDEQFF.

There are a few counts of this clone. At the DNA level, this CDR3 is encoded by other sequences in the same sample as well. This rearrangement joins TRBV5-1 to TRBJ2-5; 7 bases fit TRBD1. The germline V gene has CDR1 SGHRS and CDR2 YFSETQ. This CDR3 is 14 amino acids long. V was clipped by 3 bases and J by 2 bases; unmatched bases: 4. The CDR3 region has the DNA TGCGCCAGCAGCTCCGCAGGGGGACAAGAGACCCAGTACTTC. Translated, it gives CASSSAGGQETQYF.

CDR3 loop: CASSYRWEGEAFF. DNA for the CDR3: TGTGCCAGCAGTTACAGATGGGAAGGTGAAGCTTTCTTT. J is TRBJ1-1 and V is TRBV6-5; D uncertain. The V gene's germline CDR1 is MNHEY and CDR2 SVGAGI. CDR3 size: 13 residues. V was pared by 2 bases and J by 7 bases, with 11 bases between.

V usage is TRBV11-3 and J usage is TRBJ2-5, with D possibly being TRBD1 or TRBD2 (5 bases each). V lost 1 base, J lost 1 base, and 10 bases lay in between. This CDR3 spans 15 amino acids. Germline CDR1 and CDR2: SGHNT and YENEEA. This CDR3 is CASSLGGTVQETQYF. The CDR3 DNA reads TGTGCCAGCAGCTTAGGGGGGACGGTCCAAGAGACCCAGTACTTC.

This clone occurred a few times. The rearrangement links TRBV9 to TRBJ1-1; 9 bases are a match to TRBD1. Trimming cost V 5 bases and J 1 base; bases outside gene matches: 9. The CDR3 loop spans 16 amino acids. The germline V gene has CDR1 SGDLS and CDR2 YYNGEE. As DNA, the CDR3 is TGTGCCAGCAGTCGTAGGGACAGGGCCCCGAACACTGAAGCTTTCTTT. Encoded protein: CASSRRDRAPNTEAFF.

This clone was detected only once. The V call is TRBV7-2, the J call TRBJ2-1, with TRBD2 matching over 11 bases. The CDR3 has 15 amino acids. CDR1 and CDR2 from the germline V gene are SGHTA and FQGNSA. Trimming took 2 bases from V and 5 from J; bases not matched to a gene: 2. The chain's CDR3 is CASSLPSGRHNEQFF. CDR3 DNA sequence: TGTGCCAGCAGCTTACCTAGCGGGAGGCACAATGAGCAGTTCTTC.

The chain has TRBV2 and TRBJ2-5; D ambiguous. Germline CDR1 SNHLY, CDR2 FYNNEI. Deletions cut 4 bases from V and 0 bases from J, with 9 bases between. CDR3 size: 14 residues. The DNA of the CDR3 is TGTGCCAGCAGTGTTTGGTCTTACCAAGAGACCCAGTACTTC. This encodes CASSVWSYQETQYF.

The chain has TRBV7-9 and TRBJ2-7, with 8 bases aligning to TRBD1. This CDR3 comprises 15 residues. Trimming cost V 2 bases and J 5 bases; bases outside gene matches: 8. Germline V lookup: CDR1 SEHNR, CDR2 FQNEAQ (reference sequence). The DNA of the CDR3 is TGTGCCAGCAGCTTAACCGGACAGGGAAGAAACGAGCAGTACTTC. It encodes CASSLTGQGRNEQYF.

V is TRBV7-9 and J is TRBJ2-2, with 8 bases identical to TRBD1. V was pared by 5 bases and J by 1 base, with 6 bases of the junction left unmatched. CDR1 is SEHNR, CDR2 FQNEAQ, per germline (reference sequence). The CDR3 has 16 amino acids. DNA of the CDR3: TGTGCCAGCAGCCCTGGAGGGACAGGGAACACCGGGGAGCTGTTTTTT. Its protein product is CASSPGGTGNTGELFF. The full variable domain, completed using reference TRBV7-9 and TRBJ2-2, is DTGVSQNPRHKITKRGQNVTFRCDPISEHNRLYWYRQTLGQGPEFLTYFQNEAQLEKSRLLSDRFSAERPKGSFSTLEIQRTEQGDSAMYLCASSPGGTGNTGELFFGEGSRLTVL.

The count of this clone is one. This chain joins TRBV9 and TRBJ2-3; TRBD1 might be the D (5 bases). Germline loops: CDR1 SGDLS, CDR2 YYNGEE. V lost 4 bases and J lost 0, with 15 bases in between. CDR3 size: 16 residues. The CDR3 region is CASSPARQTSTDTQYF. The CDR3 DNA is TGTGCCAGCAGCCCCGCCCGACAGACTAGCACAGATACGCAGTATTTT.

This sequence joins TRBV30 and TRBJ1-1; no reliable D call. Per germline, CDR1 GTSNPN and CDR2 SVGIG (reference sequence). The CDR3 has 11 amino acids. The germline V and J ends were trimmed by 1 base and 7 bases, with 7 bases remaining between them. As DNA, the CDR3 is TGTGCCTGGAGTGGGAAGGGTGAAGCTTTCTTT. Protein sequence: CAWSGKGEAFF.

The table lists this clone with a few counts. Other DNA sequences in this sample translate to the same CDR3. The V gene is TRBV5-1, the J gene TRBJ2-1, with TRBD2 matching 9 bases. Germline loops: CDR1 SGHRS, CDR2 YFSETQ. V shed 1 base, J shed 6 bases, and the junction held 2 bases outside the gene matches. The CDR3 is 14 amino acids. The CDR3 protein is CASSLISGSNEQFF. For the CDR3, the DNA is TGCGCCAGCAGCTTGATTAGCGGGAGCAATGAGCAGTTCTTC.

This clone is a singleton in its sample. This chain uses TRBV18 with TRBJ1-1; 8 bases align to TRBD1. CDR1 is KGHSH, CDR2 LQKENI, per germline. V shed 3 bases and J 2 bases; nucleotides not matched to a gene: 11. There are 17 residues in the CDR3. CDR3 in amino acids: CASSPNPGGQGNTEAFF. CDR3 bases: TGTGCCAGCTCACCTAATCCCGGTGGACAGGGAAACACTGAAGCTTTCTTT.

The chain links TRBV2 to TRBJ2-1; 10 bases map to TRBD2. CDR3 size: 13 residues. Trimming removed 8 bases from V and 7 bases from J; junction bases left unmatched: 5. Germline CDR1 reads SNHLY; CDR2 reads FYNNEI. Here the CDR3 DNA reads TGTGCCAGCTTCTTAGCGGGGGGTAATGAGCAGTTCTTC. Translating it yields CASFLAGGNEQFF.

The table lists this clone with a few counts. The chain employs TRBV5-1 and TRBJ2-5, with D unresolved. The V end was cut by 0 bases, the J end by 4 bases, with 10 bases between. The length of the CDR3 is 14 residues. CDR1 SGHRS and CDR2 YFSETQ come from the germline V gene. The CDR3 sequence is CASSLGEARETQYF. The DNA of the CDR3 is TGCGCCAGCAGCTTGGGGGAAGCGCGAGAGACCCAGTACTTC.

This chain joins TRBV4-2 and TRBJ1-1, with a weak D call TRBD1 (5 bases). The germline V gene has CDR1 LGHNA and CDR2 YNFKEQ. The CDR3 sequence is 14 residues long. V was clipped by 0 bases and J by 1 base, with 6 bases between them. In DNA, the CDR3 is TGTGCCAGCAGCCAAGACGGGGGGAACACTGAAGCTTTCTTT. Amino acids: CASSQDGGNTEAFF.

This clone was detected only a few times. The chain carries TRBV7-7 and TRBJ2-2; 9 bases line up with TRBD1. V lost 5 bases and J lost 7; bases outside the gene matches: 5. This CDR3 region has 14 residues. Germline V CDR1 and CDR2: SSHAT, FNYEAQ (reference sequence). CDR3 DNA: TGTGCCAGCAGCGCCGGGACAGGGAACGGGGAGCTGTTTTTT. Translated: CASSAGTGNGELFF.